This T cell receptor beta chain came from a study of T cell responses to AZD1222 COVID-19 vaccine. Measured with immunoSEQ multiplex PCR; TCRdb has only the in-frame clones, and not every one. This sample has under 35,000 clones; roughly nine tenths occur once, and the top ten carry roughly 42%. This CDR3 has 15 amino acids. The V end was cut by 4 bases, the J end by 1 base, with 13 bases between. The germline CDR1 and CDR2 sequences are SEHNR and FQNEAQ (reference sequence). Regarding the study as a whole: At 160-218 and 743-854, vaccine-associated CD4 TCRs were dominant, and they spanned spike. Repertoires were collected only later (after the peak T cell response had occurred).

This clone has only a few counts. Its antigen is currently unknown. This sample comprised peripheral blood, obtained on day 0 of AZD1222 vaccination. The clonotype was recovered from an adult in good health. The rearrangement links TRBV7-9 to TRBJ1-1; D is undetermined. In DNA form, the CDR3 reads TGTGCCAGCAGCTCCCCCAAAACCACGAACACTGAAGCTTTCTTT. It specifies CASSSPKTTNTEAFF.